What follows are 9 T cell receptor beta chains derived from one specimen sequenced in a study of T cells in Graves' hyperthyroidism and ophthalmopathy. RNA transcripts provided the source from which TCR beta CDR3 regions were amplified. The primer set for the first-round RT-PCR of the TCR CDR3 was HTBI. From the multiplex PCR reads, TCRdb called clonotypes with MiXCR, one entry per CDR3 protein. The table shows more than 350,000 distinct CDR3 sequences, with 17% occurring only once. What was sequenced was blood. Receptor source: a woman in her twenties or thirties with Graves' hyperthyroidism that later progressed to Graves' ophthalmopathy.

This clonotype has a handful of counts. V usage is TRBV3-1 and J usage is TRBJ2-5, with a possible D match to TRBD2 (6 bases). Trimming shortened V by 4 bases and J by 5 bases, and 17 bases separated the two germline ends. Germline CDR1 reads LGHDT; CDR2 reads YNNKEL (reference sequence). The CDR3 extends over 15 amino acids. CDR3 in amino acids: CASSLGLRFTETQYF. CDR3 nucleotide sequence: TGTGCCAGCAGCCTGGGACTTCGATTTACGGAGACCCAGTACTTC.

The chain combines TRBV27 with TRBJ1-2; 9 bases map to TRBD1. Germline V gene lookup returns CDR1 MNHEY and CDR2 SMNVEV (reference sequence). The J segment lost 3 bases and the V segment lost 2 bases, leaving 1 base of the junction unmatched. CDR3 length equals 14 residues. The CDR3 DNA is TGTGCCAGCAGTTTACGGGACAGGGACTATGGCTACACCTTC. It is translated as CASSLRDRDYGYTF.

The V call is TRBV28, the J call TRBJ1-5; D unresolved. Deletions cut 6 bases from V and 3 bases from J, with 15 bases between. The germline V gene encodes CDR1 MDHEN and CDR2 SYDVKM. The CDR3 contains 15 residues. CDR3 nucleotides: TGTGCCAGCAGGACGACAAGTCGCCTCAATCAGCCCCAGCATTTT. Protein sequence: CASRTTSRLNQPQHF.

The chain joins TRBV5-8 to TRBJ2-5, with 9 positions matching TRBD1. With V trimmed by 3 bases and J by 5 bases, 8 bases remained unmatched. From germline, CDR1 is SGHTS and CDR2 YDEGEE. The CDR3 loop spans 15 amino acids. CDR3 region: CASSSWDRAGETQYF. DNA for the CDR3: TGTGCCAGCAGCTCCTGGGACAGGGCGGGGGAGACCCAGTACTTC.

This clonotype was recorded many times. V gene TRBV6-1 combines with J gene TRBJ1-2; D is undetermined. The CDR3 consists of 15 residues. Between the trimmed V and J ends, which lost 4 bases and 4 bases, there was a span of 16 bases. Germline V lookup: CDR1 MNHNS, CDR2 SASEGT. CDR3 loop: CASSASQLVTYGYTF. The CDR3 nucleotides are TGTGCCAGCAGTGCCTCCCAACTTGTAACCTATGGCTACACCTTC.

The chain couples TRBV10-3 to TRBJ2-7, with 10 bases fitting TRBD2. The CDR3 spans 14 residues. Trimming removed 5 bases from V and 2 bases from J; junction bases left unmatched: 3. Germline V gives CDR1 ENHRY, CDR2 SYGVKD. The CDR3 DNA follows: TGTGCCATCAGTACTAGCGGGACAACCTACGAGCAGTACTTC. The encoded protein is CAISTSGTTYEQYF.

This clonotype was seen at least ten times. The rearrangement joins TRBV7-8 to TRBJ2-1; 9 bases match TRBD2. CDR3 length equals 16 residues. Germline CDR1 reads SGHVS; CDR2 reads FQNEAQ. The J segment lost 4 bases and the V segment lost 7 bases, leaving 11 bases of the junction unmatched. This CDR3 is CASTWTVAGAYNEQFF. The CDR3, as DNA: TGTGCCAGCACCTGGACCGTAGCGGGAGCTTACAATGAGCAGTTCTTC.

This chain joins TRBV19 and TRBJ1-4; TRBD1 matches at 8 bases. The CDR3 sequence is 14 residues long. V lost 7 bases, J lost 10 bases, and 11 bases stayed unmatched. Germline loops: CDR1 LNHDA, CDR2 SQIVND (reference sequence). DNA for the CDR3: TGTGCCAGTACCCTGACAGGGGTTTTTGGAAAACTGTTTTTT. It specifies CASTLTGVFGKLFF. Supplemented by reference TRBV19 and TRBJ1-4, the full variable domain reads DGGITQSPKYLFRKEGQNVTLSCEQNLNHDAMYWYRQDPGQGLRLIYYSQIVNDFQKGDIAEGYSVSREKKESFPLTVTSAQKNPTAFYLCASTLTGVFGKLFFGSGTQLSVL.

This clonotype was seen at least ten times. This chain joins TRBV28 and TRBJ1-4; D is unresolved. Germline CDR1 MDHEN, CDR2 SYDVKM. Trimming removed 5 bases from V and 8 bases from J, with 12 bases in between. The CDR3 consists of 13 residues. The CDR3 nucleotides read TGTGCCAGCAGTCGAGAAGGGAAAGAAAAACTGTTTTTT. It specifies CASSREGKEKLFF. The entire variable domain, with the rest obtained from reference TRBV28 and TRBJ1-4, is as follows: DVKVTQSSRYLVKRTGEKVFLECVQDMDHENMFWYRQDPGLGLRLIYFSYDVKMKEKGDIPEGYSVSREKKERFSLILESASTNQTSMYLCASSREGKEKLFFGSGTQLSVL.